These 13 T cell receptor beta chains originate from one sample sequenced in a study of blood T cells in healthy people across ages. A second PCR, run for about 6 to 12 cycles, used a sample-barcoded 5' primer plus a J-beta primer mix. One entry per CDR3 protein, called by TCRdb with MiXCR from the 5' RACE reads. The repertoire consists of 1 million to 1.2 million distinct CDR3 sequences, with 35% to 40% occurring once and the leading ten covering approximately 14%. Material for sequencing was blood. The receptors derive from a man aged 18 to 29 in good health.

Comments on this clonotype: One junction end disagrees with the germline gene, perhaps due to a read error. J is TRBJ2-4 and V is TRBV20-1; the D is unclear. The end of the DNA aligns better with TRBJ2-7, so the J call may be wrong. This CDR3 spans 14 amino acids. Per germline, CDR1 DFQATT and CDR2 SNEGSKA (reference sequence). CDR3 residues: CSVRDAASSYEQYF. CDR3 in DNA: TGCAGTGTTAGAGATGCAGCCTCTTCATACGAGCAGTACTTC.

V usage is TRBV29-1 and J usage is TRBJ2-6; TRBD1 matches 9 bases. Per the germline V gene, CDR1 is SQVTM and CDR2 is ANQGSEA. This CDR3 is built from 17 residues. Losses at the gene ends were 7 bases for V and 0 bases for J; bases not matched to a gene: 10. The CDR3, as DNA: TGCAGCGCCGCACTTGACAGGGGGAGCTCTGGGGCCAACGTCCTGACTTTC. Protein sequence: CSAALDRGSSGANVLTF.

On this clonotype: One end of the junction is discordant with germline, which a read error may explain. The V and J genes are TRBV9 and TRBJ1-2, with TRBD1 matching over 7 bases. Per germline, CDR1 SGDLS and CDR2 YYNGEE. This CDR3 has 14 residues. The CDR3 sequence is CANSPGQERYGYTF. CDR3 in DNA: TGTGCCAACAGCCCCGGACAGGAGCGCTATGGCTACACCTTC.

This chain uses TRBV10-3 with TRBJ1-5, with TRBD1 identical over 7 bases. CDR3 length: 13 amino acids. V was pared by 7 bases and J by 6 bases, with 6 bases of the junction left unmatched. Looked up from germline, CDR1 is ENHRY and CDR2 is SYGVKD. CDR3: CAINRGPSQPQHF. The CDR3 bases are TGTGCCATCAACAGGGGCCCGTCTCAGCCCCAGCATTTT.

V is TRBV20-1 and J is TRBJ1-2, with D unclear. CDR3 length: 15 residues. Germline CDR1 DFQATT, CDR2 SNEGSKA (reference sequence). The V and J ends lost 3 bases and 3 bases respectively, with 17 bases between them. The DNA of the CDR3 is TGCAGTGCTAGTCCGTCAAGTGAGGGTCACTATGGCTACACCTTC. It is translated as CSASPSSEGHYGYTF.

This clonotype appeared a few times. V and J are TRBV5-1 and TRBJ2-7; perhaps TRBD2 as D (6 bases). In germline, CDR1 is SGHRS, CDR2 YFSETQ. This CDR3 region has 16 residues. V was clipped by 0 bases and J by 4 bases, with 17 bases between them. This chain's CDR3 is CASSLELGGGLYEQYF. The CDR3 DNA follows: TGCGCCAGCAGCTTGGAATTGGGGGGTGGGTTGTACGAGCAGTACTTC.

In nucleotides, the CDR3 is TGTGCCAGCAGCCAGGCAGGGGGGGAAAACATTCAGTACTTC. As protein: CASSQAGGENIQYF. This sequence joins TRBV7-2 and TRBJ2-4; D may correspond to TRBD1 or TRBD2 (7 bases each). Trimming took off 5 bases at V and 5 bases at J, with 13 bases between the two ends. This CDR3 has 14 amino acids. Germline V CDR1 and CDR2: SGHTA, FQGNSA.

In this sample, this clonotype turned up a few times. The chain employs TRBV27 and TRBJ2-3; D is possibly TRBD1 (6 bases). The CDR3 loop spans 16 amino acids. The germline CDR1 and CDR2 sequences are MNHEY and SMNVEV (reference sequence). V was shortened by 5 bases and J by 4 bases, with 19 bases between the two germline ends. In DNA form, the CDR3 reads TGTGCCAGCAGTCTCAATTCCGGGACATATCCAGATACGCAGTATTTT. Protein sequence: CASSLNSGTYPDTQYF.

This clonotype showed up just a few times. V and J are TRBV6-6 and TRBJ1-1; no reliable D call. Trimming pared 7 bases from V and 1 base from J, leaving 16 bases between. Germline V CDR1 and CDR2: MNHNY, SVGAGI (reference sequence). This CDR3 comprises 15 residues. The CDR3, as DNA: TGTGCCAGCACCACGTCTGTAGAGGGGAACACTGAAGCTTTCTTT. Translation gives CASTTSVEGNTEAFF.

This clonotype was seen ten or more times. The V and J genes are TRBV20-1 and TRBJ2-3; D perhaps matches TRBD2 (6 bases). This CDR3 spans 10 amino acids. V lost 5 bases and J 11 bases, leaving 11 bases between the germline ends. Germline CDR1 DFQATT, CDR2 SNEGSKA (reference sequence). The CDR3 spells CSAWTKEQYF. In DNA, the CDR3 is TGCAGTGCTTGGACTAAGGAGCAGTATTTT.

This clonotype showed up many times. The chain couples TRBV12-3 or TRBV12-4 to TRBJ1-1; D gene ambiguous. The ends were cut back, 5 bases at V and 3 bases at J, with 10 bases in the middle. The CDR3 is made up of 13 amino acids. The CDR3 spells CASSPGWDTEAFF. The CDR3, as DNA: TGTGCCAGCAGTCCCGGGTGGGACACTGAAGCTTTCTTT.

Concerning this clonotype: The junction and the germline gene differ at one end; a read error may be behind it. The CDR3 nucleotides are TGTACCAGCAGTTTGAGCAATGAGCAGTTCTTC. Translation: CTSSLSNEQFF. This sequence joins TRBV28 and TRBJ2-1; D ambiguous. The CDR3 runs to 11 residues. Germline V lookup: CDR1 MDHEN, CDR2 SYDVKM.

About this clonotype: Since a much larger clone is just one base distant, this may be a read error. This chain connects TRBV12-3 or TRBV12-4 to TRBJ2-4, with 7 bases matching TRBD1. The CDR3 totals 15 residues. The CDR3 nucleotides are TGTGCCAGCACCCCGGGACAGTCCAAGAAAAACATTCGGTACTTC. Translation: CASTPGQSKKNIRYF.